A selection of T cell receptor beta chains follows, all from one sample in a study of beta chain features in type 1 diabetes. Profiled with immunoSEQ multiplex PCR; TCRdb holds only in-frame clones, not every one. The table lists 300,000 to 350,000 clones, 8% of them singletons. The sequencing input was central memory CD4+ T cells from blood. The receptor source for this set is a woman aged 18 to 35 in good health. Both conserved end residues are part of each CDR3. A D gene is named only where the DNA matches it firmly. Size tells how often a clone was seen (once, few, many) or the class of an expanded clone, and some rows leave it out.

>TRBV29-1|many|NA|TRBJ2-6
TGCAGCGTTGAAGCCGGGGGCACCTCTGGGGCCAACGTCCTGACTTTC
CSVEAGGTSGANVLTF
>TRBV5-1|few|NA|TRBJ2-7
TGCGCCAGCAGCTTGGCCGCAGGGTCTTCTACCTACGAGCAGTACTTC
CASSLAAGSSTYEQYF
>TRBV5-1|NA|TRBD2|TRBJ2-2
TGCGCCAGCAGCTTGGCAGGGACTAGCGGAGCGAACACCGGGGAGCTGTTTTTT
CASSLAGTSGANTGELFF
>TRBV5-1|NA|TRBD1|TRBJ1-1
TGCGCCAGCAGCGAGACCGGGACAGTGAACACTGAAGCTTTCTTT
CASSETGTVNTEAFF
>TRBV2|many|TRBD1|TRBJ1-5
TGTGCCAGCAGAGGACAGGAGAATAGCAATCAGCCCCAGCATTTT
CASRGQENSNQPQHF
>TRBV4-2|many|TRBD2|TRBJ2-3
TGTGCCAGCAGCGCCCGAACTAGCGGGAGGTCAGATACGCAGTATTTT
CASSARTSGRSDTQYF
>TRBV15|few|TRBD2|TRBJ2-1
TGTGCCACCAGCAGAGATGGGACGGGAGGAGTCGGTGAGCAGTTCTTC
CATSRDGTGGVGEQFF
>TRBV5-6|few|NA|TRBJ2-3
TGTGCCAGCAGCCATACAGATACGCAGTATTTT
CASSHTDTQYF
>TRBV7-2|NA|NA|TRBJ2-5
TGTGCCAGCAGCTTAGTAGGGGGTCAAGAGACCCAGTACTTC
CASSLVGGQETQYF
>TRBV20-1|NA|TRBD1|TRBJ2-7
TGCAGTCCGAGACAGGGCAACGAGCAGTACTTC
CSPRQGNEQYF
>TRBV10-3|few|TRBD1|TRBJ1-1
TGTGCCATCACCAAAGACAGGGGAACTGAAGCTTTCTTT
CAITKDRGTEAFF
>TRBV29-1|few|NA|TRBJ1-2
TGCAGCGTTGACGACCCGGACCGAGGGAATTATGGCTACACCTTC
CSVDDPDRGNYGYTF
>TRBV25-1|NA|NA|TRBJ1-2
TGTGCCAGCAGTGAATCGGCAGGCGTTGGCTACACCTTC
CASSESAGVGYTF
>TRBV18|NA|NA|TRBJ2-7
TGTGCCAGCTCACCACCAAGTTACGGGGACTACGAGCAGTACTTC
CASSPPSYGDYEQYF
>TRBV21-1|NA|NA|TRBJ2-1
TGTGCCAGCAGCAAGTCTCTAGCGGGGAACAATGAGCAGTTCTTC
CASSKSLAGNNEQFF
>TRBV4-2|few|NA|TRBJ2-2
TGTGCCAGCAGCCAAGAATCAAACAGGGTAACGGACACCGGGGAGCTGTTTTTT
CASSQESNRVTDTGELFF
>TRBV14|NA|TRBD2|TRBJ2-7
TGTGCCAGCAGCCAAGTAGGGAGGGACTCCTACGAGCAGTACTTC
CASSQVGRDSYEQYF
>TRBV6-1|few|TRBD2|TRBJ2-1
TGTGCCAGCAGGGCTAGCGGGAGCAATGAGCAGTTCTTC
CASRASGSNEQFF
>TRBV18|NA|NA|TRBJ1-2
TGTGCCAGCTCAACTTACAGGCAAGCTAACTATGGCTACACCTTC
CASSTYRQANYGYTF
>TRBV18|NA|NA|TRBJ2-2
TGTGCCAGCTCTCGCCAAGACCCGAACACCGGGGAGCTGTTTTTT
CASSRQDPNTGELFF
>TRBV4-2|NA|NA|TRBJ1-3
TGTGCCAGCAGCCAAGATCATAGCTCTGGAAACACCATATATTTT
CASSQDHSSGNTIYF
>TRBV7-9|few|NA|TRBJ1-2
TGTGCCAGCAGCTTACACGAGGAGGGCTACACCTTC
CASSLHEEGYTF
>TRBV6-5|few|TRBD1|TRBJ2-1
TGTGCCAGCAGTGTAGGGGACAGGGGGAATGAGCAGTTCTTC
CASSVGDRGNEQFF
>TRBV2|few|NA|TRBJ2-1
TGTGCCAGCTTAACGGGGTACAATGAGCAGTTCTTC
CASLTGYNEQFF
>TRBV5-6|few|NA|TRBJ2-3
TGTGCCAGCAGCCCCCCGAGGAGGACCACAGATACGCAGTATTTT
CASSPPRRTTDTQYF
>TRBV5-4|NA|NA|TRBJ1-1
TGTGCCAGCAGCTCAGGATGGCGGTCAGAAGCTTTCTTT
CASSSGWRSEAFF
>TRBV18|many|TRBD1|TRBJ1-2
TGTGCCAGCGCAGACAGGGGCAACTATGGCTACACCTTC
CASADRGNYGYTF
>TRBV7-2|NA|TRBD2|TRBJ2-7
TGTGCCAGCAGCTCCTCCGGGACTAGGGCCTACGAGCAGTACTTC
CASSSSGTRAYEQYF
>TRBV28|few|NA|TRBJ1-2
TGTGCCAGCAGTGGGGGGTACTATGGCTACACCTTC
CASSGGYYGYTF
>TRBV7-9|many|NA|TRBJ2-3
TGTGCCAGCAGCAGGGACAAGGGCGATTTTCAGGGCACAGATACGCAGTATTTT
CASSRDKGDFQGTDTQYF
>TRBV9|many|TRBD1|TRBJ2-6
TGTGCCAGCAGTCACAGGGGCTCTGGGGCCAACGTCCTGACTTTC
CASSHRGSGANVLTF